This T cell receptor beta chain was captured by sequencing in a study of blood T cells in healthy people across ages. General observations from the study: Measured against age, TCR beta diversity per million T cells decreased in a roughly linear manner.

Then a second PCR, running roughly 7 to 11 cycles, was carried out with a sample-barcoded 5' primer and a J-beta primer mix. A template-switch adaptor with 12 random nucleotides tagged each cDNA molecule. TCRdb re-derived calls from the 5' RACE reads in MiXCR, one entry per CDR3 protein. The table includes 1.5 million to 2 million distinct CDR3 sequences, about 28% detected once. Concerning this clonotype itself: Its antigen is not identified.

The sequence was obtained from a woman aged 25 to 39 in good health. Sequenced input: blood.

The CDR3 region has the DNA TGCGCCAGCAGCTCCGGCAACCGGGACAGTAATGAAAAACTGTTTTTT. Protein: CASSSGNRDSNEKLFF. The V gene is TRBV5-1, the J gene TRBJ1-4, with TRBD1 identical over 7 bases. The germline V gene encodes CDR1 SGHRS and CDR2 YFSETQ. The CDR3 is made up of 16 amino acids. V lost 3 bases to trimming and J lost 4 bases; unmatched junction nucleotides: 9.